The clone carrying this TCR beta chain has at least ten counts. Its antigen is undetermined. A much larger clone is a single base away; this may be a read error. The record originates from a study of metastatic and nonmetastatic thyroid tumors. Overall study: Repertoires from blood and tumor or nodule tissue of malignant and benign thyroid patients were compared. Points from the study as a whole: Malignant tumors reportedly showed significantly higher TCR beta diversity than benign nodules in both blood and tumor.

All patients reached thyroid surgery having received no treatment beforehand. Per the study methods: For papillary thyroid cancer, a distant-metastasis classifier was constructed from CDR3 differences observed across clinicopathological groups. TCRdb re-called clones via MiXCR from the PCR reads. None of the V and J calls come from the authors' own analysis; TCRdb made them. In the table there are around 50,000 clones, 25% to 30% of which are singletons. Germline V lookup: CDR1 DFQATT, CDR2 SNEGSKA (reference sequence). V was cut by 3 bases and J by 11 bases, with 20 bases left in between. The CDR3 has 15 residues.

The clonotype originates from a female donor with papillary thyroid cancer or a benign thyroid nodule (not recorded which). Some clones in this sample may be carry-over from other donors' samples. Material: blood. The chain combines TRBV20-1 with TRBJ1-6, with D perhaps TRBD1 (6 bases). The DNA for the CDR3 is TGCAGTGCTAGGCACCTTCAGGGGTGGAATCCACCCCTCCACTTT. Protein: CSARHLQGWNPPLHF.